The 30 T cell receptor beta chains reported below all come from one sample, sequenced in a study of blood T cells in healthy people across ages. Primers used in a second PCR of roughly 6 to 11 cycles were a sample-barcoded 5' primer and a J-beta primer mix. TCRdb reprocessed the 5' RACE reads with MiXCR, giving one entry per CDR3 protein. The table records about 1,400,000 distinct CDR3 sequences, roughly 40% of them present only once. Sequenced input: blood. These receptor sequences come from a woman under 30 in good health.

Of note for this clonotype: This may come from a read error, since a much larger clone is one base off. V is TRBV10-3 and J is TRBJ2-5, with TRBD2 matching 7 bases. The CDR3 covers 11 residues. V dropped 9 bases and J dropped 11; count of bases not matched to a gene: 9. Germline V lookup: CDR1 ENHRY, CDR2 SYGVKD. CDR3: CAMGDYNEQYF. CDR3 sequence (DNA): TGTGCCATGGGGGACTACAATGAGCAGTACTTC.

There are a few counts of this clonotype. The chain joins TRBV6-5 to TRBJ1-2; 9 bases align to TRBD1. Germline CDR1 reads MNHEY; CDR2 reads SVGAGI. The J segment lost 6 bases and the V segment lost 2 bases, leaving 10 bases of the junction unmatched. The CDR3 length is 16 residues. The CDR3 DNA sequence: TGTGCCAGCAGTTACGACCGGACAGGGGCCAGCCATGGCTACACCTTC. This sequence encodes CASSYDRTGASHGYTF.

This chain connects TRBV28 to TRBJ1-1, with D uncertain. The CDR3 loop spans 15 amino acids. Between the trimmed V and J ends, which lost 3 bases and 7 bases, there was a span of 18 bases. Germline V CDR1 and CDR2: MDHEN, SYDVKM. In DNA, the CDR3 is TGTGCCAGCAGTTTCCAAGTCGAGGGAGCTATTGAAGCTTTCTTT. This gives the protein CASSFQVEGAIEAFF.

This clonotype came up many times. The chain carries TRBV29-1 and TRBJ2-3, with D maybe TRBD1 (6 bases). The CDR3 is 14 residues long. Trimming shortened V by 2 bases and J by 5 bases, and 14 bases separated the two germline ends. CDR1 and CDR2 (germline): SQVTM, ANQGSEA. Here the CDR3 reads CSVEQGKIGDTQYF. The DNA for the CDR3 is TGCAGCGTTGAACAGGGGAAAATAGGAGATACGCAGTATTTT.

The V and J genes are TRBV7-8 and TRBJ2-5; 14 bases match TRBD2. The germline V gene has CDR1 SGHVS and CDR2 FQNEAQ. After removal of 5 bases from V and 10 bases from J, the junction contained 12 bases not matched to a gene. The CDR3 length is 16 residues. CDR3 bases: TGTGCCAGCAGCGAGCCGGGGACTAGCGGGGGTATGGTCCAGTACTTC. It specifies CASSEPGTSGGMVQYF.

This clonotype has ten or more counts. The chain recombines TRBV6-5 with TRBJ1-2; 7 bases agree with TRBD1. The CDR3 contains 14 residues. Germline CDR1 is MNHEY and CDR2 is SVGAGI. Trimming removed 5 bases from V and 0 bases from J; junction bases left unmatched: 3. CDR3 sequence (DNA): TGTGCCAGCAGTCGACAGGGACCTAACTATGGCTACACCTTC. It translates to CASSRQGPNYGYTF.

This clonotype was counted only a few times. The chain uses TRBV28 and TRBJ2-2; D not resolved. In germline, CDR1 is MDHEN, CDR2 SYDVKM. V was cut by 6 bases and J by 1 base, with 12 bases left in between. The CDR3 totals 15 residues. CDR3 bases: TGTGCCAGCAGCCACCCGCTGGGGAACACCGGGGAGCTGTTTTTT. Its protein is CASSHPLGNTGELFF.

The chain joins TRBV6-2 or TRBV6-3 to TRBJ2-7, with 8 nucleotides matching TRBD2. From germline, CDR1 is MNHEY and CDR2 SVGEGT. The CDR3 contains 15 residues. The trim removed 4 bases at V and 1 base at J, leaving 6 bases unmatched. The CDR3 region is CASSSRGGLSYEQYF. The CDR3 DNA is TGTGCCAGCAGTTCTCGGGGGGGATTATCCTACGAGCAGTACTTC.

The gene calls are TRBV10-3 and TRBJ1-4; 7 nucleotides align to TRBD1. The CDR3 extends over 14 amino acids. V was pared by 10 bases and J by 0 bases, with 5 bases of the junction left unmatched. Germline CDR1 and CDR2: ENHRY and SYGVKD. The CDR3 DNA is TGTGCCACGCGGGACAGTACAACTAATGAAAAACTGTTTTTT. Protein product: CATRDSTTNEKLFF.

The rearrangement uses TRBV5-6 and TRBJ1-6; 8 bases align to TRBD1. The CDR3 covers 17 residues. Germline V gives CDR1 SGHDT, CDR2 YYEEEE. J gave up 7 bases and V 0 bases, and 9 bases lay outside the gene matches. CDR3: CASSLDRGFSHNSPLHF. The CDR3 DNA sequence: TGTGCCAGCAGCTTGGACAGGGGGTTCTCCCACAATTCACCCCTCCACTTT.

The rearrangement uses TRBV2 and TRBJ1-2, with D tentatively TRBD1 (5 bases). This CDR3 contains 14 residues. Per the germline V gene, CDR1 is SNHLY and CDR2 is FYNNEI. V lost 6 bases, J lost 3 bases, and 14 bases lay in between. The CDR3 DNA reads TGTGCCAGCAGCGCCGGGCCAGGGTACTATGGCTACACCTTC. Protein: CASSAGPGYYGYTF. Looking up the rest from reference TRBV2 and TRBJ1-2 gives the full variable domain: EPEVTQTPSHQVTQMGQEVILRCVPISNHLYFYWYRQILGQKVEFLVSFYNNEISEKSEIFDDQFSVERPDGSNFTLKIRSTKLEDSAMYFCASSAGPGYYGYTFGSGTRLTVV.

The chain employs TRBV10-3 and TRBJ2-7; 16 nucleotides align to TRBD2. V was pared by 10 bases and J by 7 bases, with 16 bases of the junction left unmatched. The CDR3 is 17 amino acids. CDR1 is ENHRY and CDR2 is SYGVKD in the germline V gene. DNA for the CDR3: TGTGCCACCGGGACTAGCGGGAGGGGAACCTTTAGGAATGAGCAGTACTTC. It translates to CATGTSGRGTFRNEQYF.

The chain uses TRBV20-1 and TRBJ2-1; tentatively, D is TRBD2 (7 bases). The J call is doubtful: the DNA matches TRBJ2-7 better. The germline V gene encodes CDR1 DFQATT and CDR2 SNEGSKA (reference sequence). CDR3 length equals 14 residues. The CDR3 DNA sequence: TGCAGTGCTAGGGCGGGGGCCTCCTACAATGAGCAGTACTTC. Translating it yields CSARAGASYNEQYF.

The rearrangement joins TRBV10-3 to TRBJ1-5; D call uncertain. This CDR3 region has 13 residues. V was shortened by 10 bases and J by 5 bases, with 15 bases between the two germline ends. CDR1 ENHRY and CDR2 SYGVKD come from the germline V gene. The CDR3 coding sequence is TGTGCCACCACTCGGAGGGTCGATCAGCCCCAGCATTTT. Translation: CATTRRVDQPQHF.

The CDR3 region is CASSEYNGATNEKLFF. CDR3 DNA: TGTGCCAGCAGTGAATATAATGGGGCTACTAATGAAAAACTGTTTTTT. The chain joins TRBV25-1 to TRBJ1-4, with D perhaps TRBD1 (5 bases). The V and J ends lost 0 bases and 2 bases respectively, with 10 bases between them. The CDR3 is 16 residues long. Looked up from germline, CDR1 is MGHDK and CDR2 is SYGVNS.

The genes are TRBV29-1 and TRBJ1-1, with a possible D match to TRBD1 (6 bases). Trimming cost V 7 bases and J 5 bases, with 14 bases left between them. CDR1 and CDR2 (germline): SQVTM, ANQGSEA. The CDR3 has 12 residues. CDR3 DNA: TGCAGCGGCATAGGGGGGTGGACTGAAGCTTTCTTT. Translating gives CSGIGGWTEAFF.

The chain employs TRBV12-5 and TRBJ2-1, with a weak D call TRBD2 (5 bases). This CDR3 comprises 15 residues. The germline V gene encodes CDR1 LGHNT and CDR2 FRNRAP. The germline V and J ends were trimmed by 0 bases and 10 bases, with 16 bases remaining between them. CDR3 nucleotides: TGTGCTAGTGGTTTGGTCCCAGATGACTACGGGGAGCAGTTCTTC. As protein: CASGLVPDDYGEQFF.

The rearrangement uses TRBV20-1 and TRBJ2-3, with D possibly being TRBD1 (6 bases). Germline V CDR1 and CDR2: DFQATT, SNEGSKA (reference sequence). With 1 base removed from V and 2 bases from J, the gap between germline ends came to 7 bases. The CDR3 length is 13 residues. The CDR3 is CSARGQATDTQYF. CDR3 in DNA: TGCAGTGCTAGAGGACAGGCCACAGATACGCAGTATTTT.

CDR3: CSVETSEDTGELFF. For the CDR3, the DNA is TGCAGCGTTGAAACTAGCGAGGACACCGGGGAGCTGTTTTTT. The genes are TRBV29-1 and TRBJ2-2; 7 bases are shared with TRBD2. Germline CDR1 and CDR2: SQVTM and ANQGSEA. This CDR3 is 14 amino acids long. V shed 2 bases and J 3 bases; nucleotides not matched to a gene: 3.

The chain recombines TRBV21-1 with TRBJ2-1; TRBD2, the table's D call, lacks a check against the DNA. TRBV21-1 constitutes a pseudogene. CDR3 size: 18 residues. CDR3 loop: CASSPRKGGPITHNEQFF. In DNA, the CDR3 is TGTGCCAGCAGCCCAAGGAAGGGAGGGCCGATTACCCACAATGAGCAGTTCTTC.

In its sample, this clonotype was seen a few times. The chain has TRBV2 and TRBJ1-5; D ambiguous. The CDR3 consists of 12 residues. The V and J ends lost 8 bases and 4 bases respectively, with 9 bases between them. CDR1 and CDR2 (germline): SNHLY, FYNNEI. DNA of the CDR3: TGTGCCAGCGGGGATGGTAATCAGCCCCAGCATTTT. Protein: CASGDGNQPQHF.

The genes are TRBV6-5 and TRBJ1-2; TRBD1 is a possible D gene (5 bases). V lost 6 bases to trimming and J lost 8 bases, with 16 bases between them. Germline-derived CDR1 and CDR2 are MNHEY and SVGAGI. The CDR3 loop spans 13 amino acids. The CDR3 sequence: CASSPDTRGGYTF. The CDR3 bases are TGTGCCAGCAGCCCGGACACCCGGGGAGGCTACACCTTC.

The chain couples TRBV12-3 or TRBV12-4 to TRBJ1-2, with D perhaps matching TRBD1 (5 bases). V dropped 5 bases and J dropped 4 bases, with 17 bases sitting between them. CDR3 length: 15 amino acids. The CDR3 spells CASSTQIRASYGYTF. The CDR3 nucleotides are TGTGCCAGCAGTACACAAATCAGGGCGTCCTATGGCTACACCTTC.

CDR3 in amino acids: CSVRLAGVNTGELFF. Here the CDR3 DNA reads TGCAGCGTTAGACTAGCGGGGGTGAACACCGGGGAGCTGTTTTTT. The rearrangement joins TRBV29-1 to TRBJ2-2; 12 bases align to TRBD2. Per germline, CDR1 SQVTM and CDR2 ANQGSEA. With 5 bases clipped from V and 1 base from J, the junction kept 2 bases outside the gene matches. The CDR3 totals 15 residues.

This clonotype was seen a handful of times. V and J are TRBV20-1 and TRBJ2-1; 10 positions match TRBD2. The ends lost 1 base at V and 6 bases at J; junction bases unmatched: 12. Germline V gene data show CDR1 as DFQATT and CDR2 as SNEGSKA (reference sequence). This CDR3 is built from 17 residues. As DNA, the CDR3 is TGCAGTGCTAGAGCCCACGGGAGCGGGAGGGCCACCAATGAGCAGTTCTTC. This encodes CSARAHGSGRATNEQFF.

The rearrangement joins TRBV28 to TRBJ1-2, with D possibly TRBD1 on 5 matching bases. The CDR3 has 13 amino acids. With 6 bases removed from V and 4 bases from J, the gap between germline ends came to 12 bases. Germline lookup yields CDR1 MDHEN and CDR2 SYDVKM. The CDR3 DNA is TGTGCCAGCAGAGGAGACAGCGCCTATGGCTACACCTTC. This gives the protein CASRGDSAYGYTF.

This sequence joins TRBV11-2 and TRBJ1-5; D gene uncertain. Germline V gene sequence: CDR1 SGHAT, CDR2 FQNNGV. Trimming pared 0 bases from V and 6 bases from J, leaving 6 bases between. The CDR3 consists of 13 residues. CDR3 in DNA: TGTGCCAGCAGCTTAGATTGGAGTCAGCCCCAGCATTTT. Residues: CASSLDWSQPQHF.

This clonotype was counted between two and nine times. The chain has TRBV5-1 and TRBJ2-7, with D possibly matching TRBD1 (6 bases). V lost 2 bases to trimming and J lost 8 bases, with 17 bases between them. This CDR3 has 14 amino acids. The germline V gene has CDR1 SGHRS and CDR2 YFSETQ. This chain's CDR3 is CASSFRQAGNQQYF. The DNA for the CDR3 is TGCGCCAGCAGCTTCCGACAGGCTGGCAACCAGCAGTACTTC.

The chain combines TRBV6-2 or TRBV6-3 with TRBJ1-2; the D is unclear. CDR1 MNHEY and CDR2 SVGEGT come from the germline V gene. Trimming left V 6 bases short and J 6 bases short, with 11 bases between. This CDR3 is built from 12 residues. CDR3 DNA sequence: TGTGCCAGCAGGTACGGCGGTGATGGCTACACCTTC. Encoded protein: CASRYGGDGYTF.

This clonotype showed up just a few times. The chain uses TRBV10-3 and TRBJ2-3, with 10 bases identical to TRBD1. This CDR3 is 17 amino acids long. V gave up 8 bases and J gave up 2 bases; unmatched junction bases: 13. Germline V gene sequence: CDR1 ENHRY, CDR2 SYGVKD. The CDR3: CAIHGSPGQGHTDTQYF. The CDR3 bases are TGTGCCATCCACGGGAGCCCGGGACAGGGGCACACAGATACGCAGTATTTT.